The entry below gives a single T cell receptor beta chain sequence along with its context. Assay used: immunoSEQ multiplex PCR; TCRdb lists only in-frame clones, some missing. Of 21,000 or so clones listed, 85% to 90% were seen once; the top ten hold approximately 4.9%. These data come from a study of graft-versus-host responses after intestinal transplantation. Study summary: As for transplant type, recipients had multivisceral, liver-intestinal, or isolated intestinal grafts. Each recipient received anti-thymocyte globulin induction, then tacrolimus and steroids for around three years.

The CDR3 runs to 16 residues. Trimming pared 5 bases from V and 1 base from J, leaving 12 bases between. Germline assignment: CDR1 LNHNV and CDR2 YYDKDF (reference sequence). The specimen comprised PBMCs, sampled about 69 days after intestinal transplantation. This clonotype originated in a human patient who received an intestinal transplant, so some T cells may come from the graft donor. V is TRBV15 and J is TRBJ1-6; D not resolved. The CDR3 here is CATSALPNSYNSPLHF. CDR3 in DNA: TGTGCCACCAGCGCCCTACCCAATTCCTATAATTCACCCCTCCACTTT.